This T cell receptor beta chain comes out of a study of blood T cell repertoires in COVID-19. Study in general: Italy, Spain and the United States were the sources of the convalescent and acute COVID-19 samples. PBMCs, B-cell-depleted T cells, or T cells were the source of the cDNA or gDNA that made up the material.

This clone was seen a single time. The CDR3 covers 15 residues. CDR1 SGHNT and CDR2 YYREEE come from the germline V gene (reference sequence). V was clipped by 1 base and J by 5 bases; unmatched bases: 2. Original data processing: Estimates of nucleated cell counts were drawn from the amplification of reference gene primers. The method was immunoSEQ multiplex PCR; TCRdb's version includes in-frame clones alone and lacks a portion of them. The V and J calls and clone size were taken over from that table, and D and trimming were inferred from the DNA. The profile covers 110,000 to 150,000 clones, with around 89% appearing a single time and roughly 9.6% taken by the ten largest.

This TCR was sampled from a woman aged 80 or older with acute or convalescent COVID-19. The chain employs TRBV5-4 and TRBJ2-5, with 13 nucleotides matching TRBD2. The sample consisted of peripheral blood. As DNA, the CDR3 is TGTGCCAGCAGCTTGCGGACTAGCGGGGGTGAGACCCAGTACTTC. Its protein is CASSLRTSGGETQYF.